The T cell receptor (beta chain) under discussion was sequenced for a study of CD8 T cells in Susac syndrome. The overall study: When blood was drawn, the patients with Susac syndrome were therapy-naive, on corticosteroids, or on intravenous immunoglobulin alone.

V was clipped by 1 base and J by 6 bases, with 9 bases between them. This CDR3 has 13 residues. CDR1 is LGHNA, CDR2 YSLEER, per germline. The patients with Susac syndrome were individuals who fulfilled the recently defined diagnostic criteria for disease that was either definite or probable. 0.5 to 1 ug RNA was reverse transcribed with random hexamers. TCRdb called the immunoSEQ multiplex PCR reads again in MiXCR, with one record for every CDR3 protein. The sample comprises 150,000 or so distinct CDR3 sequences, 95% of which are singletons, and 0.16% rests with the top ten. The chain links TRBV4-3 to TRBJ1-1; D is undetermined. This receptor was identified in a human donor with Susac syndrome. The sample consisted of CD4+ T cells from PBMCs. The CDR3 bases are TGCGCCAGCAGCCAAGGGTACCGCGCTGAAGCTTTCTTT. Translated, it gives CASSQGYRAEAFF.